Described below is a single T cell receptor (beta chain) sequence and its context. In its sample, this clonotype was seen a few times. It lacks a known antigen. Base qualities are not at hand, and no much larger clone is one base apart. For the TCR template, genomic DNA was extracted from bulk tumor tissue, and roughly 600 ng of gDNA was amplified for each sample. During surgery, multiple biopsies were taken from each primary tumor, with sampling sites spaced as far apart as possible within the tumor mass. The study cohort was described as untreated, and the patients were newly diagnosed NSCLC cases having curative surgery. The donor group was made up of about 15 newly diagnosed non-small cell lung cancer patients undergoing surgery with curative intent. Resected tumor masses were reviewed by two independent pathologists. Sequencing was performed only on DNA and RNA samples of high quality. CDR3 length: 16 amino acids, cysteine to phenylalanine. Only the CDR3 DNA stays, 48 bases, in frame from base 1. Taken from the germline V gene, the CDR1 and CDR2 loops are SGHRS and YFSETQ. V is pared back by 4 bases and J by 7 bases, with 18 bases lying between the germline termini.

The TCR beta CDR3 region was amplified with a multiplex PCR system whose first round ran for approximately 10 cycles using 32 V-gene forward primers and 13 J-gene reverse primers. The first PCR round used a QIAGEN Multiplex PCR Kit, and the primer sequences were filed in Chinese patent CN105087789A. In a second PCR round, Illumina universal primers were added with the Phusion High-Fidelity PCR Kit. The TCR libraries underwent paired-end sequencing with a read length of 151 bp on the Illumina HiSeq X Ten platform. The paper's processing steps were these. Reads without multiplex PCR primers were removed using Cutadapt, read pairs were merged using PEAR, and CDR3 regions were called using MiXCR with default settings. Repertoire diversity was assessed by Shannon entropy, and clonality was calculated as one minus the Shannon entropy divided by the ln of the count of productive unique sequences. A clonotype counted as a dominant or high-frequency T-cell clone when its frequency was 0.5% or higher. TCRdb passed the public sequencing reads through fastp at Q25 and MiXCR, retaining productive beta sequences. Entries that share a CDR3 protein sequence are merged under the most common genes and DNA. The V and J calls, along with clone size, are taken from TCRdb and not from the paper's own processing. The sample contains 11,000 or so distinct CDR3 sequences, around 30% of them found a single time. The leading ten clones occupy roughly 13% of the sample.

This sample stems from a study of immune heterogeneity within non-small cell lung tumors (dated by TCRdb to 2016 to 2019). Study-wide context: By histology, a handful of squamous cell carcinomas, nine to ten non-squamous carcinomas and 1 tumor not otherwise specified were included. Neoantigen binding to each patient's HLA alleles was predicted with netMHCpan-3.0 for mutant peptides of 8 to 11 amino acids. To examine intratumoral immune heterogeneity, the study used whole-exome sequencing, RNA-seq and TCR beta repertoire sequencing on multiple spatially distinct regions of each NSCLC tumor. TCR repertoire analysis included roughly 58 tumor loci from around 16 patients, whereas transcriptome data included only 40 to 45 loci from around twelve patients. Broad study findings and their caveats: High-frequency TCR beta clonotypes were found to be largely distinct between individual patients. Local tumor mutational burden and local T-cell repertoire clonality had a statistically significant but moderate positive correlation (R roughly 0.3). Within a patient, identical dominant CDR3B clonotypes were found to recur across loci, yet unique high-frequency clones were also harbored in different tumor locations.

This TCR was sampled from a man in his forties or fifties with non-small cell lung cancer. The sequence is built from TRBV5-1 and TRBJ1-6; possibly the D gene is TRBD1, per 6 matching bases. The source material was lung tumor tissue. The CDR3 sequence is CASSPLQGRGNSPLHF. In nucleotide form, the sequence is TGCGCCAGCAGCCCACTACAGGGACGGGGGAATTCACCCCTCCACTTT.